A selection of T cell receptor beta chains follows, all from one sample in a study of T-cell reconstitution after alpha-beta-depleted transplantation in children. TCRdb analysed the PCR reads with MiXCR anew, one entry per CDR3 protein. This sample has 300,000 to 350,000 distinct CDR3 sequences; approximately 23% occur once, and the top ten carry approximately 10%. This specimen was PBMCs, mostly from graft donor cells, taken 180 days after TCRalphabeta/CD19-depleted stem cell transplant. All receptors derive from a male patient aged 5 to 17 who had a stem cell transplant for acute lymphoblastic leukemia, so the T cells may come from the graft donor. The CDR3 runs from the conserved cysteine through the conserved F or W. D genes are given only for firm matches. Not all rows give a size; the values are once, few, many and, for expanded clones, a class.

.	TRBV6-1	TRBJ2-3	few	CASTPGITDTQYF	TGTGCCAGCACCCCCGGAATCACAGATACGCAGTATTTT
.	TRBV29-1	TRBJ2-7	.	CSVLIPGALTYEQYF	TGCAGCGTTTTGATTCCGGGGGCTCTAACCTACGAGCAGTACTTC
TRBD2	TRBV7-3	TRBJ2-3	few	CASSSFLAEATDTQYF	TGTGCCAGCAGCTCATTTCTAGCGGAGGCCACAGATACGCAGTATTTT
.	TRBV7-6	TRBJ2-7	.	CASSLRREGPYEQYF	TGTGCCAGCAGCTTAAGAAGGGAAGGGCCCTACGAGCAGTACTTC
.	TRBV6-5	TRBJ1-4	few	CASSYSARGREKLFF	TGTGCCAGCAGTTACTCGGCCCGTGGTAGGGAAAAACTGTTTTTT
TRBD2	TRBV19	TRBJ2-4	.	CASSMGASGKNIQYF	TGTGCCAGTAGTATGGGGGCTAGCGGGAAGAACATTCAGTACTTC
.	TRBV7-9	TRBJ1-2	few	CASSLLQGTAGYGYTF	TGTGCCAGCAGCTTATTGCAGGGTACGGCGGGCTATGGCTACACCTTC
TRBD2	TRBV12-3/TRBV12-4	TRBJ2-3	.	CASSSSGSGDTQYF	TGTGCCAGCAGCTCTAGCGGGAGTGGGGATACGCAGTATTTT
.	TRBV6-1	TRBJ2-4	.	CASSRGTTGTTNVNSIQYF	TGTGCCAGCAGTAGGGGGACGACCGGGACTACTAACGTCAATAGCATTCAGTACTTC
TRBD1	TRBV6-5	TRBJ1-3	.	CASSFTGGRAGNTIYF	TGTGCCAGCAGTTTTACAGGGGGTAGGGCTGGAAACACCATATATTTT
.	TRBV4-2	TRBJ2-1	.	CASRRGLQRGSYNEQFF	TGTGCCAGCAGAAGGGGACTTCAAAGGGGCTCCTACAATGAGCAGTTCTTC
.	TRBV4-1	TRBJ2-5	.	CASSQGHSVETQYF	TGCGCCAGCAGCCAAGGTCATAGTGTGGAGACCCAGTACTTC
TRBD2	TRBV3-1	TRBJ2-3	.	CASSQVSSGIPGADTQYF	TGTGCCAGCAGCCAAGTGTCTAGCGGGATCCCGGGCGCGGATACGCAGTATTTT
TRBD1	TRBV9	TRBJ2-7	many	CASSEGQGDYEQYF	TGTGCCAGCAGCGAGGGACAGGGAGACTACGAGCAGTACTTC
.	TRBV7-9	TRBJ2-5	few	CASSLVAVQETQYF	TGTGCCAGCAGCTTAGTAGCGGTCCAAGAGACCCAGTACTTC
.	TRBV11-1	TRBJ2-1	.	CASSSPDRIPLSYNEQFF	TGTGCCAGCAGCTCCCCCGACAGGATTCCCCTCTCCTACAATGAGCAGTTCTTC
TRBD1	TRBV27	TRBJ1-1	.	CASSWTGSSEAFF	TGTGCCAGCAGTTGGACAGGAAGTTCTGAAGCTTTCTTT
.	TRBV5-1	TRBJ2-3	.	CASSSYKTTSTDTQYF	TGCGCCAGCAGCTCCTACAAAACTACTAGCACAGATACGCAGTATTTT
TRBD1	TRBV5-1	TRBJ1-4	many	CASSFGTGNEKLFF	TGCGCCAGCAGCTTCGGGACAGGGAATGAAAAACTGTTTTTT
.	TRBV7-9	TRBJ2-3	.	CASRLRGDTQYF	TGTGCCAGCAGGTTGAGGGGAGATACGCAGTATTTT
TRBD2	TRBV4-1	TRBJ2-1	.	CASSQRGSSYNEQFF	TGCGCCAGCAGCCAACGCGGGAGCTCCTACAATGAGCAGTTCTTC
TRBD1	TRBV7-2	TRBJ1-3	few	CASSLDRGAGNTIYF	TGTGCCAGCAGTTTGGACAGGGGAGCTGGAAACACCATATATTTT
TRBD2	TRBV9	TRBJ2-5	.	CASSLTSGKETQYF	TGTGCCAGCAGCTTGACTAGCGGGAAAGAGACCCAGTACTTC
TRBD2	TRBV5-1	TRBJ2-7	.	CASSTPGTSESEQYF	TGCGCCAGCAGCACACCCGGGACTAGCGAATCCGAGCAGTACTTC
.	TRBV2	TRBJ1-4	.	CASSDWQNEKLFF	TGTGCCAGCAGTGACTGGCAGAATGAAAAACTGTTTTTT
.	TRBV5-1	TRBJ1-1	few	CASSSRPREAFF	TGCGCCAGCAGCTCAAGACCGCGTGAAGCTTTCTTT
.	TRBV4-1	TRBJ2-4	.	CASSQARGNAKNIQYF	TGCGCCAGCAGCCAAGCTAGGGGTAACGCCAAAAACATTCAGTACTTC
TRBD2	TRBV7-8	TRBJ2-2	few	CASSLVSGLAGVTGELFF	TGTGCCAGCAGCTTAGTGTCGGGACTAGCGGGAGTCACCGGGGAGCTGTTTTTT
TRBD1	TRBV5-1	TRBJ2-2	.	CASSRPDRGPGELFF	TGCGCCAGCAGCCGACCTGACAGGGGCCCCGGGGAGCTGTTTTTT
.	TRBV29-1	TRBJ1-1	few	CSEGLSSTEAFF	TGCAGCGAGGGTCTTTCCAGCACTGAAGCTTTCTTT
.	TRBV27	TRBJ1-5	few	CASSSRWTAGRGPQHF	TGTGCCAGCAGTTCCCGCTGGACAGCGGGGAGGGGGCCCCAGCATTTT
.	TRBV4-1	TRBJ2-7	few	CASSQGGPEQYF	TGCGCCAGCAGCCAGGGGGGGCCCGAGCAGTACTTC